These 17 T cell receptor beta chains were all obtained from the same sample, sequenced in a study of T-cell reconstitution after alpha-beta-depleted transplantation in children. A TCRbeta library incorporating unique molecular identifiers was prepared. MiXCR was run by TCRdb on the PCR reads, yielding one entry per CDR3 protein. The top ten hold 0.79% of the sample, which has approximately 650,000 distinct CDR3 sequences, about an eighth seen once. The sample consisted of PBMCs, taken before TCRalphabeta/CD19-depleted stem cell transplant. Receptors were obtained from a girl aged 2 to 10 with congenital amegakaryocytic thrombocytopenia, due to receive a stem cell transplant.

This chain joins TRBV7-9 and TRBJ2-5; D is possibly TRBD2 (6 bases). The germline V and J ends were trimmed by 2 bases and 1 base, with 11 bases remaining between them. The germline gives CDR1 SEHNR, CDR2 FQNEAQ (reference sequence). The CDR3 runs 15 residues. CDR3 bases: TGTGCCAGCAGCTTACTGGAGGGCCGCCAAGAGACCCAGTACTTC. It translates to CASSLLEGRQETQYF.

This clonotype was counted many times. V usage is TRBV10-3 and J usage is TRBJ2-7, with D unresolved. CDR1 is ENHRY, CDR2 SYGVKD, per germline. V was clipped by 0 bases and J by 4 bases, with 7 bases between them. The CDR3 has 13 residues. The CDR3 here is CAISESEEYEQYF. The DNA for the CDR3 is TGTGCCATCAGTGAGTCCGAGGAATACGAGCAGTACTTC.

In its sample, this clonotype was seen many times. The chain combines TRBV7-6 with TRBJ1-3; 7 bases match TRBD1. The V gene's germline CDR1 is SGHVS and CDR2 FNYEAQ. This CDR3 is 17 amino acids long. Germline trimming cut 5 bases from V and 0 bases from J; bases unmatched to any gene: 10. The DNA of the CDR3 is TGTGCCAGCAGCCGCGGACAGGCGTTAAGCTCTGGAAACACCATATATTTT. Protein sequence: CASSRGQALSSGNTIYF.

The chain is built from TRBV18 and TRBJ2-1; D may be TRBD1 or TRBD2 (5 bases each). V lost 3 bases to trimming and J lost 8 bases, with 17 bases between them. From germline, CDR1 is KGHSH and CDR2 LQKENI. The CDR3 totals 15 residues. Here the CDR3 DNA reads TGTGCCAGCTCACCCGACTTACTCTTGGGGGATGAGCAGTTCTTC. It translates to CASSPDLLLGDEQFF.

The sample holds many counts of this clonotype. The chain employs TRBV30 and TRBJ2-7; D unresolved. Germline values: CDR1 GTSNPN, CDR2 SVGIG (reference sequence). The V end lost 3 bases, the J end lost 1 base, and 4 bases lay between the germline ends. CDR3 length: 11 residues. CDR3 coding DNA: TGTGCCTGGAGCCGGTCCTACGAGCAGTACTTC. Amino acids: CAWSRSYEQYF.

The sample holds many counts of this clonotype. The V and J genes are TRBV7-2 and TRBJ2-3, with 7 nucleotides matching TRBD2. The CDR3 contains 12 residues. The V segment lost 7 bases and the J segment 6 bases; nucleotides outside the gene matches: 4. Germline V CDR1 and CDR2: SGHTA, FQGNSA. The CDR3 sequence: CASKTSYDTQYF. The CDR3 DNA reads TGTGCCAGCAAGACTAGCTACGATACGCAGTATTTT.

The chain has TRBV6-5 and TRBJ2-4; D is undetermined. The CDR3 spans 10 residues. V was pared by 8 bases and J by 10 bases, with 9 bases between. Germline-derived CDR1 and CDR2 are MNHEY and SVGAGI. The CDR3 sequence: CASGERIQYF. The CDR3 DNA is TGTGCCAGCGGGGAACGGATTCAGTACTTC.

This clonotype was recorded only once. The genes are TRBV14 and TRBJ2-2, with D possibly being TRBD1 (5 bases). The CDR3 has 16 residues. Germline lookup yields CDR1 SGHDN and CDR2 FVKESK. V was shortened by 1 base and J by 6 bases, with 15 bases between the two germline ends. CDR3 DNA sequence: TGTGCCAGCAGCCAAGTGAGCAGGGAAAGCTCCGGGGAGCTGTTTTTT. Amino acid sequence: CASSQVSRESSGELFF.

The genes are TRBV4-2 and TRBJ2-7; 9 bases agree with TRBD2. Germline loops: CDR1 LGHNA, CDR2 YNFKEQ. The junction had 7 bases not matched to a gene; V was cut back by 0 bases and J by 4 bases. The CDR3 loop spans 16 amino acids. DNA for the CDR3: TGTGCCAGCAGCCAAGATCTAGCGGGAAAGGGGTACGAGCAGTACTTC. The encoded protein is CASSQDLAGKGYEQYF.

This chain uses TRBV5-1 with TRBJ2-6; unclear D gene. V gave up 4 bases and J gave up 3 bases, with 8 bases separating them. The CDR3 runs to 14 residues. The germline gives CDR1 SGHRS, CDR2 YFSETQ. CDR3 bases: TGCGCCAGCAGCCTACCGGGTGGGGCCAACGTCCTGACTTTC. Amino acids: CASSLPGGANVLTF.

This clonotype was detected many times. The chain employs TRBV20-1 and TRBJ1-4, with D perhaps matching TRBD1 (5 bases). The CDR3 length is 14 residues. The germline gives CDR1 DFQATT, CDR2 SNEGSKA (reference sequence). Trimming pared 8 bases from V and 3 bases from J, leaving 16 bases between. CDR3 DNA: TGCAGTACCCCCGTGGGACCCGCTAATGAAAAACTGTTTTTT. This codes for CSTPVGPANEKLFF.

This clonotype has just a few counts. The chain is built from TRBV18 and TRBJ1-2; D gene unclear. Trimming removed 2 bases from V and 6 bases from J, with 13 bases in between. CDR3 size: 14 residues. Germline assignment: CDR1 KGHSH and CDR2 LQKENI. CDR3 bases: TGTGCCAGCTCACCATTATTGGAGGGTAATGGCTACACCTTC. This gives the protein CASSPLLEGNGYTF.

This clonotype showed up just a few times. For the CDR3, the DNA is TGTGCCAGCAGCTTTGGCAGGTGGAGCAATCAGCCCCAGCATTTT. It codes for CASSFGRWSNQPQHF. The chain uses TRBV7-8 and TRBJ1-5; D is uncertain. Germline loops: CDR1 SGHVS, CDR2 FQNEAQ. The V end was cut by 3 bases, the J end by 1 base, with 10 bases between. This CDR3 is built from 15 residues.

Comments on this clonotype: A read error may account for a junction end that differs from germline. The CDR3 loop reads CCARAHEGGLGNEQFF. CDR3 nucleotides: TGCTGTGCTAGAGCCCACGAAGGGGGGCTGGGGAATGAGCAGTTCTTC. The chain has TRBV20-1 and TRBJ2-1, with D possibly called TRBD1 or TRBD2 (6 bases each). The CDR3 covers 16 residues. Germline values: CDR1 DFQATT, CDR2 SNEGSKA (reference sequence).

The V and J genes are TRBV6-2 or TRBV6-3 and TRBJ2-1; 12 nucleotides agree with TRBD2. The CDR3 totals 11 residues. Per the germline V gene, CDR1 is MNHEY and CDR2 is SVGEGT. V shed 10 bases and J 10 bases; nucleotides not matched to a gene: 2. The CDR3 spells CAILAGGEQFF. CDR3 DNA: TGTGCCATTCTAGCGGGAGGGGAGCAGTTCTTC.

This clonotype was counted many times. This chain joins TRBV28 and TRBJ1-2; D is ambiguous. CDR1 and CDR2 from the germline V gene are MDHEN and SYDVKM. V lost 3 bases, J lost 4 bases, and 9 bases lay in between. The CDR3 is 13 residues long. The CDR3 DNA is TGTGCCAGCAGTTTGCCAGCACCCTATGGCTACACCTTC. Protein product: CASSLPAPYGYTF.

The table lists this clonotype with a few counts. The chain joins TRBV3-1 to TRBJ2-1; TRBD1 might be the D (5 bases). Trimming cost V 8 bases and J 9 bases, with 11 bases left between them. This CDR3 has 11 amino acids. Per the germline V gene, CDR1 is LGHDT and CDR2 is YNNKEL (reference sequence). DNA for the CDR3: TGTGCCAGCCCTCCTAGGGGTGAGCAGTTCTTC. Protein sequence: CASPPRGEQFF.